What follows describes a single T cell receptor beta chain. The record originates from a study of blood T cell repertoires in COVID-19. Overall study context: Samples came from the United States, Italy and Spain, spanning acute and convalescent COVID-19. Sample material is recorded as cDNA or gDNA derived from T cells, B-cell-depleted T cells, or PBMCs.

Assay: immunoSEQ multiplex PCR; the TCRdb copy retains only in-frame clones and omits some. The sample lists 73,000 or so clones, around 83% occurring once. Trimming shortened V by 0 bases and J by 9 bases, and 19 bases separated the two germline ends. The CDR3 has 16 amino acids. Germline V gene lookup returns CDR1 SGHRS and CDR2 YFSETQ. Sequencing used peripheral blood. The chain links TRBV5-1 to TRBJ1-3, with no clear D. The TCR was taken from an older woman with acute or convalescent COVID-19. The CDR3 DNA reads TGCGCCAGCAGCTTGGCCTTGGGCGCTCTCAGCCCCACCATATATTTT. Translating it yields CASSLALGALSPTIYF. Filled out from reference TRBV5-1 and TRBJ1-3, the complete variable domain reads KAGVTQTPRYLIKTRGQQVTLSCSPISGHRSVSWYQQTPGQGLQFLFEYFSETQRNKGNFPGRFSGRQFSNSRSEMNVSTLELGDSALYLCASSLALGALSPTIYFGEGSWLTVV.